This TCR beta chain was obtained from a study of Graves' ophthalmopathy and Graves' hyperthyroidism. For the study at large: Hyperthyroidism showing no ophthalmopathy within 18 months of follow-up was stable.

RNA transcripts were the template, and TCR beta CDR3 regions were amplified from them. Amplification began with first-round RT-PCR using HTBI primers, then second-round multiplex PCR was performed. Using its own MiXCR run on the multiplex PCR reads, TCRdb lists one record per CDR3 protein. This table has some 1.1 million distinct CDR3 sequences, about 40% appearing once. On this clonotype: No conserved phenylalanine or tryptophan ends this CDR3, so it is likely a read error. The DNA is left out, because the CDR3 cannot be placed on it with certainty; the CDR3 is given as TCRdb lists it.

The germline V gene has CDR1 SEHNR and CDR2 FQNEAQ (reference sequence). The CDR3 extends over 14 residues, inclusive of both ends. J is TRBJ2-5 and V is TRBV7-9; the table's D gene call, TRBD1, was not cross checked with the DNA. The sequenced material came from peripheral blood or thyroid tissue (not recorded which). This TCR derives from an adult man with Graves' hyperthyroidism. CDR3 sequence reads: CASRTGAYGYTFGS.